These 8 T cell receptor beta chains came from one sample sequenced in a study of T cell responses to AZD1222 COVID-19 vaccine. Repertoires were generated with immunoSEQ multiplex PCR, while TCRdb's copy carries only in-frame clones and drops some. The sample has under 150,000 clones, approximately 91% seen once. Here the sequenced sample was peripheral blood, taken 28 days after the second AZD1222 dose. These receptors all stem from an adult who received the AZD1222 COVID-19 vaccine.

The chain uses TRBV5-1 and TRBJ2-5; D call uncertain. CDR1 SGHRS and CDR2 YFSETQ come from the germline V gene. The CDR3 covers 15 residues. The V gene lost 0 bases and the J gene lost 5 bases, with 14 bases spanning the gap. CDR3 in amino acids: CASSLARTGMETQYF. The CDR3 DNA sequence: TGCGCCAGCAGCTTGGCAAGGACGGGTATGGAGACCCAGTACTTC. Filled out from reference TRBV5-1 and TRBJ2-5, the complete variable domain reads KAGVTQTPRYLIKTRGQQVTLSCSPISGHRSVSWYQQTPGQGLQFLFEYFSETQRNKGNFPGRFSGRQFSNSRSEMNVSTLELGDSALYLCASSLARTGMETQYFGPGTRLLVL.

The rearrangement joins TRBV6-6 to TRBJ1-1; D ambiguous. The CDR3 loop spans 15 amino acids. With 0 bases removed from V and 4 bases from J, the gap between germline ends came to 12 bases. Germline values: CDR1 MNHNY, CDR2 SVGAGI (reference sequence). Here the CDR3 DNA reads TGTGCCAGCAGTTACTCCCCGGCCCCGCTCACTGAAGCTTTCTTT. As protein: CASSYSPAPLTEAFF.

The chain couples TRBV3-1 (or the pseudogene TRBV3-2) to TRBJ2-7; TRBD2 aligns across 8 bases. The V segment lost 0 bases and the J segment 1 base; nucleotides outside the gene matches: 11. Germline V CDR1 and CDR2: LGHDT, YNNKEL (reference sequence). There are 18 residues in the CDR3. CDR3 loop: CASSQDPAVLADSYEQYF. The CDR3 DNA reads TGTGCCAGCAGCCAAGATCCGGCCGTACTAGCGGATTCCTACGAGCAGTACTTC.

The rearrangement links TRBV11-1 to TRBJ1-1, with unresolved D. With 4 bases removed from V and 0 bases from J, the gap between germline ends came to 12 bases. The germline V gene has CDR1 SGHAT and CDR2 FQDESV (reference sequence). This CDR3 spans 15 amino acids. CDR3 bases: TGTGCCAGCAGCTGGGGTGATGGGATGAACACTGAAGCTTTCTTT. Its translation: CASSWGDGMNTEAFF.

CDR3 coding DNA: TGTGCCAGCAGTTTCCTGATTTCTCGGGGCTACACCTTC. Its translation is CASSFLISRGYTF. The chain couples TRBV6-5 to TRBJ1-2; no clear D gene. V lost 4 bases, J lost 8 bases, and 14 bases lay in between. The CDR3 is 13 amino acids. Germline assignment: CDR1 MNHEY and CDR2 SVGAGI.

The sample holds one count of this clone. V and J are TRBV6-1 and TRBJ2-7; tentatively, D is TRBD2 (6 bases). This CDR3 region has 16 residues. V lost 2 bases and J 1 base, leaving 15 bases between the germline ends. Germline CDR1 reads MNHNS; CDR2 reads SASEGT. CDR3: CASSERRGLVSYEQYF. The CDR3 DNA follows: TGTGCCAGCAGTGAACGTAGGGGACTGGTGTCCTACGAGCAGTACTTC.

The J gene is TRBJ2-2, the V gene TRBV5-1, with 14 bases aligning to TRBD2. This CDR3 has 16 residues. Germline trimming cut 4 bases from V and 5 bases from J; bases unmatched to any gene: 4. Germline V lookup: CDR1 SGHRS, CDR2 YFSETQ. This CDR3 reads CASSKGTSGSTGELFF. CDR3 nucleotide sequence: TGCGCCAGCAGCAAAGGGACTAGCGGGAGTACCGGGGAGCTGTTTTTT.

In its sample, this clone was seen once. This CDR3 is CASSLGQDYNEQFF. In DNA form, the CDR3 reads TGTGCCAGCAGCTTAGGTCAGGACTACAATGAGCAGTTCTTC. The chain uses TRBV11-2 and TRBJ2-1; D is unclear. The CDR3 consists of 14 residues. V lost 1 base to trimming and J lost 3 bases, with 7 bases between them. Germline CDR1 and CDR2: SGHAT and FQNNGV. The whole variable domain, remainder taken from reference TRBV11-2 and TRBJ2-1, is EAGVAQSPRYKIIEKRQSVAFWCNPISGHATLYWYQQILGQGPKLLIQFQNNGVVDDSQLPKDRFSAERLKGVDSTLKIQPAKLEDSAVYLCASSLGQDYNEQFFGPGTRLTVL.